The TCR beta chain under discussion was sequenced for a study of OX40 agonist ivuxolimab in advanced cancers. The protocol was immunoSEQ multiplex PCR, while the TCRdb copy is restricted to in-frame clones and leaves out a portion. In the table there are tens of thousands of clones, about 85% of which are singletons. Germline CDR1 is SGHNT and CDR2 is YENEEA. The CDR3 contains 13 residues. The genes are TRBV11-3 and TRBJ2-1; D remains unclear. The sequence was obtained from an adult with an advanced solid tumor such as melanoma, head and neck, liver or kidney cancer. The sample in question was CD4+ or CD8+ T cells sorted from blood, obtained in a trial of the OX40 agonist ivuxolimab. CDR3 DNA: TGTGGCTCTGGGCGCAGCTCCTACAATGAGCAGTTCTTC. It codes for CGSGRSSYNEQFF.